The rows below give T cell receptor beta chains drawn from one sample of a study of control samples from healthy donors and cancer patients. The table came from immunoSEQ multiplex PCR; TCRdb's copy has only in-frame clones and leaves some out. The sample gives tens of thousands of clones, 92% of which show up once; 1.5% to 2% is in the top ten. Sequencing was done on a sample of PBMCs. These receptors all stem from a man aged 35-49 years with colorectal cancer. Each CDR3 is given with its conserved first and last residue. D genes are given only for firm matches. The size of a clone is reported for some rows only, either as once, few or many, or as a class for expanded clones.

CDR3aa	CDR3nt	v_gene	j_gene	abundance	d_gene
CASTPWTGHQETQYF	TGCGCCAGCACACCTTGGACAGGTCACCAAGAGACCCAGTACTTC	TRBV5-1	TRBJ2-5	.	TRBD1
CASRTGRTYEQYF	TGTGCCAGCAGGACGGGACGGACTTACGAGCAGTACTTC	TRBV2	TRBJ2-7	.	.
CASREDNTDTQYF	TGTGCCAGCAGGGAGGACAATACAGATACGCAGTATTTT	TRBV2	TRBJ2-3	.	.
CASSPPTGGNEKLFF	TGCGCCAGCAGCCCTCCTACTGGGGGGAATGAAAAACTGTTTTTT	TRBV5-1	TRBJ1-4	once	.
CSVVGGEGGLNTEAFF	TGCAGCGTTGTAGGAGGGGAAGGAGGCTTGAACACTGAAGCTTTCTTT	TRBV29-1	TRBJ1-1	.	.
CASSARDRGSYGYTF	TGTGCCAGCAGCGCCCGGGACAGGGGTTCCTATGGCTACACCTTC	TRBV3-1/TRBV3-2	TRBJ1-2	.	TRBD1
CASSPSLVQETQYF	TGTGCCAGCTCACCTTCACTCGTTCAAGAGACCCAGTACTTC	TRBV18	TRBJ2-5	.	.
CASSRQGGPNTEAFF	TGTGCCAGCAGCCGCCAGGGGGGGCCGAACACTGAAGCTTTCTTT	TRBV11-3	TRBJ1-1	.	TRBD1
CASSSGPRRGYTF	TGTGCCAGCAGCTCCGGACCCCGGCGTGGTTACACCTTC	TRBV6-5	TRBJ1-2	.	.
CASSPFIGINYGYTF	TGTGCCAGCAGCCCCTTCATTGGAATTAACTATGGCTACACCTTC	TRBV14	TRBJ1-2	few	.
CASSLAASSGGADEQFF	TGTGCCAGCAGCTTAGCGGCGAGTAGCGGGGGGGCCGATGAGCAGTTCTTC	TRBV7-2	TRBJ2-1	.	TRBD2
CAWSSWDRGGYGYTF	TGTGCCTGGAGTTCTTGGGACAGGGGGGGCTATGGCTACACCTTC	TRBV30	TRBJ1-2	.	TRBD1
CASSPGLAGGQETQYF	TGTGCCAGCAGTCCGGGACTAGCGGGGGGGCAAGAGACCCAGTACTTC	TRBV7-2	TRBJ2-5	.	TRBD2
CASSRTRETGELFF	TGCGCCAGCAGCCGGACTAGAGAAACCGGGGAGCTGTTTTTT	TRBV5-1	TRBJ2-2	.	TRBD2
CASSKRQGTNEKLFF	TGTGCCAGTAGTAAACGACAGGGCACTAATGAAAAACTGTTTTTT	TRBV19	TRBJ1-4	.	TRBD1
CASGDAGVFRKLFF	TGTGCCAGTGGTGACGCCGGGGTATTCAGAAAACTGTTTTTT	TRBV19	TRBJ1-4	.	.
CASSGGREKNTEAFF	TGTGCCAGCAGCGGGGGCAGGGAAAAGAACACTGAAGCTTTCTTT	TRBV9	TRBJ1-1	.	.
CASSYIDGHSSYEQYF	TGTGCCAGCAGTTACATCGATGGACACTCTTCCTACGAGCAGTACTTC	TRBV6-2/TRBV6-3	TRBJ2-7	.	.
CASSLSLQGARNTIYF	TGTGCCAGCAGCTTATCCTTGCAGGGGGCTCGAAACACCATATATTTT	TRBV7-2	TRBJ1-3	.	TRBD1
CASSLRDTQYF	TGTGCCAGCAGCTTACGAGATACGCAGTATTTT	TRBV7-2	TRBJ2-3	.	.
CASSVSREYGYTF	TGTGCCAGCAGTGTTTCCAGAGAATATGGCTACACCTTC	TRBV2	TRBJ1-2	.	.
CASTPAGPTMRGYTF	TGTGCCAGTACCCCGGCGGGGCCGACGATGCGGGGCTACACCTTC	TRBV19	TRBJ1-2	.	.
CTSSQPSNESGYTDTQYF	TGCACCAGCAGCCAACCGTCCAACGAGTCGGGCTACACAGATACGCAGTATTTT	TRBV1	TRBJ2-3	.	.
CASSESNSWDTPRTF	TGTGCCAGCAGTGAATCTAACAGTTGGGACACTCCGCGCACCTTC	TRBV25-1	TRBJ1-2	.	.
CASSPVRGRRANVLTF	TGTGCCAGCAGCCCGGTCAGGGGGCGGAGGGCCAACGTCCTGACTTTC	TRBV5-4	TRBJ2-6	.	TRBD1
CASSQTDRGSGANVLTF	TGTGCCAGCAGCCAGACCGACAGGGGCTCTGGGGCCAACGTCCTGACTTTC	TRBV4-2	TRBJ2-6	.	TRBD1
CASSQGSYLRDRAAEQYF	TGCGCCAGCAGCCAAGGAAGTTACCTCCGGGACAGGGCTGCCGAGCAGTACTTC	TRBV4-1	TRBJ2-7	.	TRBD1
CASSFLTPDTQYF	TGTGCCAGCAGCTTTCTAACGCCAGATACGCAGTATTTT	TRBV7-9	TRBJ2-3	.	.
CASSLLGNEQFF	TGTGCCAGCAGCCTGTTGGGCAATGAGCAGTTCTTC	TRBV3-1/TRBV3-2	TRBJ2-1	.	.
CASSLRTSNEQFF	TGTGCCAGCAGCTTAAGGACTAGCAATGAGCAGTTCTTC	TRBV11-3	TRBJ2-1	.	TRBD2
CSVESGQGGPQHF	TGCAGCGTTGAGTCGGGACAGGGGGGACCCCAGCATTTT	TRBV29-1	TRBJ1-5	.	TRBD1
CASYRTAYTEAFF	TGTGCCAGCTATCGGACAGCGTACACTGAAGCTTTCTTT	TRBV19	TRBJ1-1	.	.
CASSLAPPGGGSDTQYF	TGTGCCAGCAGCTTAGCCCCCCCGGGGGGGGGATCAGATACGCAGTATTTT	TRBV11-1	TRBJ2-3	.	TRBD2
CASSSTGTSGIQTQYF	TGTGCCAGCAGCTCCACCGGGACTAGCGGGATTCAGACCCAGTACTTC	TRBV5-5	TRBJ2-5	.	TRBD2
CASSQDELAAQYF	TGTGCCAGCAGCCAAGATGAACTAGCGGCGCAGTATTTT	TRBV3-1/TRBV3-2	TRBJ2-3	.	TRBD2
CASSYSGTGGVQQYF	TGTGCCAGCAGTTACTCCGGGACAGGGGGTGTGCAACAGTACTTC	TRBV6-5	TRBJ2-7	.	TRBD1
CASSRLLGGETQYF	TGTGCCAGCAGCCGTTTATTGGGGGGAGAGACCCAGTACTTC	TRBV9	TRBJ2-5	.	.
CASSGGTGGPYNEQFF	TGCGCCAGCAGCGGCGGGACAGGGGGGCCCTACAATGAGCAGTTCTTC	TRBV5-1	TRBJ2-1	.	TRBD1
CASSRPITGENTEAFF	TGCGCCAGCAGTAGACCAATTACAGGGGAAAACACTGAAGCTTTCTTT	TRBV10-2	TRBJ1-1	.	TRBD1
CASSVGQALNEKLFF	TGTGCCAGCAGCGTAGGACAGGCACTAAATGAAAAACTGTTTTTT	TRBV9	TRBJ1-4	.	.
CAWSVLRDGEQYF	TGTGCCTGGAGTGTACTTCGGGATGGGGAGCAGTACTTC	TRBV30	TRBJ2-7	few	.
CASSPDVGRGEGYTF	TGTGCCAGCAGCCCGGACGTAGGACGAGGGGAAGGCTACACCTTC	TRBV7-9	TRBJ1-2	few	.
CASRGDRGNTGELFF	TGTGCCAGCAGAGGGGACAGGGGGAACACCGGGGAGCTGTTTTTT	TRBV6-5	TRBJ2-2	once	TRBD1
CASSYRRETEAFF	TGTGCCAGCAGTTACCGTAGGGAAACTGAAGCTTTCTTT	TRBV6-6	TRBJ1-1	few	.
CASSYEGGGGSPLHF	TGTGCCAGCAGTTACGAGGGAGGGGGGGGTTCACCCCTCCACTTT	TRBV6-5	TRBJ1-6	.	.
CASSKEEGSNQPQHF	TGTGCCAGCAGCAAAGAAGAGGGGAGTAACCAGCCCCAGCATTTT	TRBV21-1	TRBJ1-5	.	.
CASSPGTSTDTQYF	TGTGCCAGCAGCCCCGGGACTAGCACAGATACGCAGTATTTT	TRBV7-3	TRBJ2-3	.	.
CASSPIQGEKLFF	TGCGCCAGCAGCCCCATACAAGGTGAAAAACTGTTTTTT	TRBV4-1	TRBJ1-4	.	.
CASSRTSGGAYGYEQYF	TGTGCCAGCAGTCGGACTAGCGGGGGGGCCTACGGGTACGAGCAGTACTTC	TRBV6-6	TRBJ2-7	.	TRBD2
CASSRRGQDNSPLHF	TGTGCCAGCAGCCGACGGGGACAGGATAATTCACCCCTCCACTTT	TRBV3-1/TRBV3-2	TRBJ1-6	.	TRBD1
CASSDGLSSEGEPGRKNSPLHF	TGTGCCAGCAGTGACGGCCTCTCGTCCGAAGGTGAACCGGGACGAAAGAATTCACCCCTCCACTTT	TRBV6-4	TRBJ1-6	.	.
CSASAGKETQYF	TGCAGTGCTAGTGCCGGGAAGGAGACCCAGTACTTC	TRBV20-1	TRBJ2-5	.	.
CASSPNDRGGSADTQYF	TGCGCCAGCAGCCCTAACGACAGGGGAGGATCGGCAGATACGCAGTATTTT	TRBV5-1	TRBJ2-3	few	TRBD1